Listed below are T cell receptor beta chains from one sample, sequenced in a study of blood T cell repertoires in COVID-19. Profiling relied on immunoSEQ multiplex PCR, and the TCRdb table lists in-frame clones only, not all of them. Of some 200,000 clones listed, around 87% are singletons. The specimen was peripheral blood. The receptors stem from a man aged 35-49 years with active or convalescent COVID-19. The CDR3 runs from the conserved cysteine through the conserved F or W. A D gene is named only where the DNA matches it firmly. Not all rows give a size; the values are once, few, many and, for expanded clones, a class.

D | J | size | V | CDR3 | DNA
TRBD2 | TRBJ2-6 | NA | TRBV18 | CASSSKTPSGATSGANVLTF | TGTGCCAGCTCATCGAAGACTCCCAGCGGGGCCACTTCTGGGGCCAACGTCCTGACTTTC
NA | TRBJ1-6 | NA | TRBV9 | CASSVGGLGGANSPLHF | TGTGCCAGCAGCGTAGGAGGATTGGGGGGGGCGAATTCACCCCTCCACTTT
NA | TRBJ2-7 | NA | TRBV30 | CAWSYGLTYEQYF | TGTGCCTGGAGCTACGGTCTAACCTACGAGCAGTACTTC
NA | TRBJ1-5 | NA | TRBV7-8 | CASSLLRMDQPQHF | TGTGCCAGCAGCTTACTAAGAATGGATCAGCCCCAGCATTTT
TRBD1 | TRBJ1-6 | NA | TRBV7-9 | CASSLGRRDRVSSPLHF | TGTGCCAGCAGCCTTGGGAGGCGGGACAGGGTTTCATCACCCCTCCACTTT
NA | TRBJ2-7 | NA | TRBV6-5 | CASTNGGALPYEQYF | TGTGCCAGCACAAACGGTGGGGCACTACCCTACGAGCAGTACTTC
NA | TRBJ1-1 | NA | TRBV6-5 | CASSLRQLNTEAFF | TGTGCCAGCAGTTTAAGACAACTGAACACTGAAGCTTTCTTT
TRBD1 | TRBJ1-6 | few | TRBV9 | CASSAGQGINSPLHF | TGTGCCAGCAGCGCGGGACAGGGAATCAATTCACCCCTCCACTTT
NA | TRBJ1-3 | NA | TRBV4-2 | CASSQEQVYSGNTIYF | TGTGCCAGCAGCCAAGAACAGGTATACTCTGGAAACACCATATATTTT
TRBD1 | TRBJ2-4 | NA | TRBV29-1 | CSVRPGQVANIQYF | TGCAGCGTAAGACCGGGACAGGTCGCGAACATTCAGTACTTC
NA | TRBJ2-7 | few | TRBV11-3 | CASSLGTVDYEQYF | TGTGCCAGCAGCTTAGGCACAGTAGACTACGAGCAGTACTTC
TRBD2 | TRBJ2-3 | NA | TRBV5-4 | CASSFMQRGRTDTQYF | TGTGCCAGCAGCTTTATGCAGCGGGGGCGAACAGATACGCAGTATTTT
NA | TRBJ1-1 | NA | TRBV21-1 | CASSKAQGIYSEAFF | TGTGCCAGCAGCAAAGCCCAGGGTATATACTCTGAAGCTTTCTTT
NA | TRBJ1-2 | NA | TRBV12-3/TRBV12-4 | CASSSNRDYGYTF | TGTGCCAGCAGTTCGAACAGGGACTATGGCTACACCTTC
TRBD1 | TRBJ2-1 | NA | TRBV7-8 | CASSPRRDRTYNEQFF | TGTGCCAGCAGCCCGCGCCGGGACAGGACCTACAATGAGCAGTTCTTC
TRBD2 | TRBJ2-1 | NA | TRBV5-4 | CASSLSAGGFNEQFF | TGTGCCAGCAGCTTGTCGGCGGGGGGTTTCAATGAGCAGTTCTTC
NA | TRBJ2-6 | once | TRBV7-8 | CASSLVLAQSSGANVLTF | TGTGCCAGCAGCTTAGTGCTAGCTCAGAGCTCTGGGGCCAACGTCCTGACTTTC
NA | TRBJ1-6 | NA | TRBV7-9 | CASSFKGRNSPLHF | TGTGCCAGCAGTTTCAAGGGGAGGAATTCACCCCTCCACTTT
NA | TRBJ2-3 | NA | TRBV7-2 | CASSLLPPRSSTDTQYF | TGTGCCAGCAGCTTACTTCCTCCTAGATCGAGCACAGATACGCAGTATTTT
TRBD1 | TRBJ1-5 | NA | TRBV4-1 | CASSQGPQGARNQPQHF | TGCGCCAGCAGCCAAGGGCCCCAGGGGGCGCGTAATCAGCCCCAGCATTTT
NA | TRBJ1-6 | NA | TRBV19 | CASNRIGGRNSPLHF | TGTGCCAGTAACAGGATCGGGGGGCGGAATTCACCCCTCCACTTT
TRBD1 | TRBJ2-3 | few | TRBV12-5 | CASGDPGQRGTDTQYF | TGTGCTAGTGGTGACCCGGGACAGAGAGGCACAGATACGCAGTATTTT
NA | TRBJ2-3 | NA | TRBV30 | CAWSVLTSTDTQYF | TGTGCCTGGAGTGTGCTTACTAGCACAGATACGCAGTATTTT
TRBD1 | TRBJ1-4 | NA | TRBV5-1 | CASSSAGTEDGKLFF | TGCGCCAGCAGCTCTGCCGGGACAGAAGATGGAAAACTGTTTTTT
TRBD1 | TRBJ2-7 | NA | TRBV10-3 | CAISESRDRSYEQYF | TGTGCCATCAGTGAGTCCAGGGACAGATCCTACGAGCAGTACTTC
TRBD2 | TRBJ2-1 | NA | TRBV30 | CALTSGAAYEQFF | TGTGCCTTGACTAGCGGGGCGGCCTATGAGCAGTTCTTC
NA | TRBJ1-2 | NA | TRBV28 | CASSRRSYGYTF | TGTGCCAGCAGTCGTCGGTCCTATGGCTACACCTTC
TRBD1 | TRBJ1-2 | NA | TRBV7-9 | CAIARGTGGEGGYTF | TGTGCCATTGCTAGAGGGACAGGGGGCGAGGGAGGCTACACCTTC
NA | TRBJ1-2 | once | TRBV7-9 | CASAQPPQGSGYTF | TGTGCCAGCGCTCAGCCCCCTCAGGGTAGTGGCTACACCTTC
NA | TRBJ1-5 | few | TRBV11-2 | CASSLGWAGDNQPQHF | TGTGCCAGCAGCTTAGGGTGGGCAGGGGACAATCAGCCCCAGCATTTT
NA | TRBJ2-5 | NA | TRBV11-1 | CASSRVQGGETQYF | TGTGCCAGCAGTCGAGTTCAGGGAGGAGAGACCCAGTACTTC
NA | TRBJ1-3 | once | TRBV7-2 | CASSLSRGNTIYF | TGTGCCAGCAGCTTAAGCAGGGGTAACACCATATATTTT
TRBD1 | TRBJ1-2 | NA | TRBV9 | CASSPGTGDPLLYGYTF | TGTGCCAGCAGCCCCGGGACAGGGGACCCGTTACTCTATGGCTACACCTTC
NA | TRBJ1-5 | NA | TRBV7-9 | CASSWGYKEGVQPQHF | TGTGCCAGCAGCTGGGGGTACAAAGAGGGGGTTCAGCCCCAGCATTTT
TRBD1 | TRBJ2-1 | few | TRBV18 | CASSPGQGAMALGQFF | TGTGCCAGCTCACCGGGACAGGGGGCGATGGCCTTGGGGCAGTTCTTC
TRBD1 | TRBJ1-2 | NA | TRBV10-3 | CAISAAGGKNGYTF | TGTGCCATCAGTGCGGCAGGGGGTAAGAATGGCTACACCTTC
TRBD1 | TRBJ2-3 | NA | TRBV30 | CAWSQGADTQYF | TGTGCCTGGAGCCAGGGGGCAGATACGCAGTATTTT